The rows below give T cell receptor beta chains drawn from one sample of a study of T cell changes during pregnancy in multiple sclerosis. The assay was immunoSEQ multiplex PCR, and TCRdb's table has in-frame clones only and misses some. The data contain fewer than 90,000 clones, roughly 94% of them seen just once; the ten biggest clones take up around 1.7%. The sequences come from peripheral blood, collected after pregnancy. The receptors here all came from a female donor in good health, enrolled as a control in a pregnancy study. CDR3s include the opening cysteine and the closing phenylalanine or tryptophan. The D gene is left open where the match is weak. Size is stated for part of the rows, as once, few or many counts, or as a class when the clone is expanded.

v_call: TRBV5-1; d_call: TRBD2; j_call: TRBJ2-3; clone_size: NA; cdr3_nt: TGCGCCAGCAGCTATTGGACTAGCGGGGAGTCGGTGCAGTATTTT; cdr3_aa: CASSYWTSGESVQYF
v_call: TRBV18; d_call: NA; j_call: TRBJ1-1; clone_size: NA; cdr3_nt: TGTGCCAGCTCACCAGCCCCCACACAGGTTGAAGCTTTCTTT; cdr3_aa: CASSPAPTQVEAFF
v_call: TRBV2; d_call: NA; j_call: TRBJ1-1; clone_size: NA; cdr3_nt: TGTGCCAGCAGTGAACTCGGGGTAATGAACACTGAAGCTTTCTTT; cdr3_aa: CASSELGVMNTEAFF
v_call: TRBV27; d_call: NA; j_call: TRBJ1-5; clone_size: NA; cdr3_nt: TGTGCCAGCAGGGGTCAGGGCCCGAGCAATCAGCCCCAGCATTTT; cdr3_aa: CASRGQGPSNQPQHF
v_call: TRBV7-6; d_call: TRBD1; j_call: TRBJ1-4; clone_size: NA; cdr3_nt: TGTGCCAGCAGCTTAGGGATACAGGGGGCTAATGAAAAACTGTTTTTT; cdr3_aa: CASSLGIQGANEKLFF
v_call: TRBV5-1; d_call: NA; j_call: TRBJ1-2; clone_size: few; cdr3_nt: TGCGCCAGCACCTCGGACACCCCTAACTATGGCTACACCTTC; cdr3_aa: CASTSDTPNYGYTF
v_call: TRBV2; d_call: NA; j_call: TRBJ1-2; clone_size: NA; cdr3_nt: TGTGCCAGCCTAATGACGGGGTCCGGGGGCTACACCTTC; cdr3_aa: CASLMTGSGGYTF
v_call: TRBV5-6; d_call: NA; j_call: TRBJ2-2; clone_size: once; cdr3_nt: TGTGCCAGCAGCTTACAGGGTTTGAGCACCGGGGAGCTGTTTTTT; cdr3_aa: CASSLQGLSTGELFF
v_call: TRBV7-2; d_call: NA; j_call: TRBJ2-1; clone_size: NA; cdr3_nt: TGTGCCAGCAGTCAAGCCCAGCGGTCTAGCAATGAGCAGTTCTTC; cdr3_aa: CASSQAQRSSNEQFF
v_call: TRBV6-6; d_call: TRBD1; j_call: TRBJ2-1; clone_size: NA; cdr3_nt: TGTGCCAGCAGCGAACAGTGGACAGGGGATGAGCAGTTCTTC; cdr3_aa: CASSEQWTGDEQFF
v_call: TRBV5-1; d_call: TRBD1; j_call: TRBJ1-3; clone_size: once; cdr3_nt: TGCGCCAGCAGTCCAGGACAGGTGGACAACACCATATATTTT; cdr3_aa: CASSPGQVDNTIYF
v_call: TRBV13; d_call: TRBD2; j_call: TRBJ2-3; clone_size: NA; cdr3_nt: TGTGCCAGCAGCCCTAGCGGGAGGGGAACAGATACGCAGTATTTT; cdr3_aa: CASSPSGRGTDTQYF
v_call: TRBV28; d_call: TRBD1; j_call: TRBJ1-5; clone_size: NA; cdr3_nt: TGTGCCAGCAGTTCCTTTGGGACAGGGTATGGCAATCAGCCCCAGCATTTT; cdr3_aa: CASSSFGTGYGNQPQHF
v_call: TRBV4-1; d_call: NA; j_call: TRBJ1-1; clone_size: NA; cdr3_nt: TGCGCCAGCAGCCAAAGGTCGCAGGGAGGGACTGAAGCTTTCTTT; cdr3_aa: CASSQRSQGGTEAFF
v_call: TRBV29-1; d_call: TRBD2; j_call: TRBJ2-7; clone_size: NA; cdr3_nt: TGCAGCGCCGGAGGGACTAGCGGGAGTCTTGCAGGCGAGCAGTACTTC; cdr3_aa: CSAGGTSGSLAGEQYF
v_call: TRBV5-5; d_call: NA; j_call: TRBJ1-3; clone_size: NA; cdr3_nt: TGTGCCAGCAGCTTGGTCCCTGCGGGACGGGACTCTGGAAACACCATATATTTT; cdr3_aa: CASSLVPAGRDSGNTIYF
v_call: TRBV6-5; d_call: NA; j_call: TRBJ1-3; clone_size: NA; cdr3_nt: TGTGCCAGCATCGCGCTCTCTGGAAACACCATATATTTT; cdr3_aa: CASIALSGNTIYF
v_call: TRBV28; d_call: TRBD2; j_call: TRBJ2-1; clone_size: NA; cdr3_nt: TGTGCCAGCAGTTTTGCGGGGGGGTACAATGAGCAGTTCTTC; cdr3_aa: CASSFAGGYNEQFF
v_call: TRBV5-1; d_call: TRBD2; j_call: TRBJ2-5; clone_size: NA; cdr3_nt: TGCGCCAGCAGCTTGGGACTAGCGGTAGAGACCCAGTACTTC; cdr3_aa: CASSLGLAVETQYF
v_call: TRBV11-1; d_call: TRBD1; j_call: TRBJ2-4; clone_size: NA; cdr3_nt: TGTGCCAGCAGCCACAGGGGGGTTTCGGTAGTGAACATTCAGTACTTC; cdr3_aa: CASSHRGVSVVNIQYF
v_call: TRBV5-6; d_call: TRBD1; j_call: TRBJ2-7; clone_size: NA; cdr3_nt: TGTGCCAGCAGCCCCTGGGACAGGATCTACGAGCAGTACTTC; cdr3_aa: CASSPWDRIYEQYF